This T cell receptor beta chain is drawn from a study of early T cells in non-severe SARS-CoV-2 infection. Study results and caveats: The study's VDJdb matching favored anti-spike CD8 responses and missed private and CD4 specificities.

This CDR3 is 12 amino acids long. V was pared by 0 bases and J by 8 bases, with 10 bases between. Per the germline V gene, CDR1 is GTSNPN and CDR2 is SVGIG (reference sequence). A note on this clonotype: The antigen is not known.

Unique molecular identifiers were added to individual cDNA molecules. TCRdb processed the 5' RACE reads anew with MiXCR; each CDR3 protein has one entry. Among about 110,000 distinct CDR3 sequences, roughly 12% were seen once, and the ten largest hold 3.8%. The receptor was isolated from an adult who was a healthcare worker with PCR-confirmed SARS-CoV-2 infection or an uninfected control (not recorded which). The sequences come from whole blood, collected at baseline. The chain links TRBV30 to TRBJ1-1; D remains unclear. CDR3 coding DNA: TGTGCCTGGAGTGTACGGTCCCGCGAAGCTTTCTTT. Amino acid sequence: CAWSVRSREAFF. The full variable domain, completed using reference TRBV30 and TRBJ1-1, is SQTIHQWPATLVQPVGSPLSLECTVEGTSNPNLYWYRQAAGRGLQLLFYSVGIGQISSEVPQNLSASRPQDRQFILSSKKLLLSDSGFYLCAWSVRSREAFFGQGTRLTVV.